Listed below are T cell receptor beta chains from one sample, sequenced in a study of response to subunit inactivated influenza vaccine. TCRdb recomputed calls from the RT-PCR reads with MiXCR, one row per CDR3 protein. The sample consists of 700,000 to 800,000 distinct CDR3 sequences, around a sixth of them appearing once. The sample was PBMCs from blood, taken 5 days after vaccination. These receptors were collected from a man aged 45-60 years who received an inactivated influenza vaccine. Both conserved end residues are part of each CDR3. The order of the fields is clone size, V gene, J gene, CDR3 length, D gene, CDR3 DNA, CDR3 protein. A D gene is named only where the DNA matches it firmly. The size entry is marked missing in some rows and otherwise reads once, few, many or a size class.

>NA|TRBV28|TRBJ2-1|15|NA
TGTGCCACAACCGAGGACAGCAACAGCGTCAATGAGCAGTTCTTC
CATTEDSNSVNEQFF
>few|TRBV29-1|TRBJ1-2|14|NA
TGCAGCGTTGAAGGGGGTGGGGATTTTGGCGGCTACACCTTC
CSVEGGGDFGGYTF
>NA|TRBV7-9|TRBJ1-2|14|TRBD1
TGTGCCAGCAGCCCAACAGGGGTTGACTATGGCTACACCTTC
CASSPTGVDYGYTF
>NA|TRBV15|TRBJ2-7|18|TRBD2
TGTGCCACCAGCAGAGAAGGGACCCTGAGCGGGAGTGGCGACGAGCAGTACTTC
CATSREGTLSGSGDEQYF
>many|TRBV7-9|TRBJ2-1|11|NA
TGTGCCAGCAGTTCATGGGATGAGCAGTTCTTC
CASSSWDEQFF
>many|TRBV20-1|TRBJ2-7|13|NA
TGCAGTGCAAACAGGGCTAGCCTCTACGAGCAGTACTTC
CSANRASLYEQYF
>NA|TRBV5-1|TRBJ2-3|15|TRBD2
TGCGATCAGGAAACTAGCGGGAGGGCCGCTGATACGCAGTATTTT
CDQETSGRAADTQYF
>NA|TRBV12-3/TRBV12-4|TRBJ2-7|14|NA
TGTGCCAGCAGCCAAGGAGGGGCGTCCTACGAGCAGTACTTC
CASSQGGASYEQYF
>NA|TRBV27|TRBJ2-1|15|TRBD2
TGTGCCAGCAGTATCGGACTAGCGGGTACCAATGAGCAGTTCTTC
CASSIGLAGTNEQFF
>NA|TRBV3-1|TRBJ2-7|14|NA
TGTGCCAGCAGTGGGGCAGGGACTTTCCACGAGCAGTACTTC
CASSGAGTFHEQYF
>many|TRBV20-1|TRBJ1-5|16|NA
TGCAGTGCTAGAGAGATCCCGGTCGGCGACAATCAGCCCCAGCATTTT
CSAREIPVGDNQPQHF
>NA|TRBV21-1|TRBJ1-4|16|NA
TGTGCCAGCAGCAAAAAGCCGATAGGAAATAATGAAAAACTGTTTTTT
CASSKKPIGNNEKLFF
>many|TRBV6-2/TRBV6-3|TRBJ2-7|15|NA
TGTGCCAGCAGAGAGCCGGGACAAGGTCTTCTCGAGCAGTACTTC
CASREPGQGLLEQYF
>few|TRBV10-3|TRBJ2-1|12|TRBD2
TGTGCCGCAGCGGGGGGCGGCAATGAGCAGTTCTTC
CAAAGGGNEQFF
>many|TRBV20-1|TRBJ1-1|15|TRBD1
TGCAGTGCCTTGGGACAGGGTAGTTGGAGCACTGAAGCTTTCTTT
CSALGQGSWSTEAFF
>NA|TRBV4-1|TRBJ1-1|15|TRBD1
TGCGCCAGCAGCCAAGAGGGACAGTACAACACTGAAGCTTTCTTT
CASSQEGQYNTEAFF
>NA|TRBV20-1|TRBJ2-7|13|NA
TGCAGTGCTAGGGTACGACGGTCGGGAGAGCAGTACTTC
CSARVRRSGEQYF
>NA|TRBV18|TRBJ2-1|14|TRBD1
TGTGCCAGCTCACCCGGACAGGCCCCAAATGAGCAGTTCTTC
CASSPGQAPNEQFF
>once|TRBV28|TRBJ2-7|16|NA
TGTGCCAGCAGCCCACTTTACGGACGGGCCTCCTACGAGCAGTACTTC
CASSPLYGRASYEQYF
>NA|TRBV20-1|TRBJ2-1|15|NA
TGCAGTGCTAGTCGAAGGACAGCCTCCGTACGTGAGCAGTTCTTC
CSASRRTASVREQFF
>many|TRBV7-2|TRBJ2-2|15|NA
TGTGCCAGCAGCTGGGGAGACACTTACACCGGGGAGCTGTTTTTT
CASSWGDTYTGELFF
>few|TRBV5-1|TRBJ2-2|15|NA
TGCGCCAGCAGCTTGTCAGCAGAGAACACCGGGGAGCTGTTTTTT
CASSLSAENTGELFF
>NA|TRBV20-1|TRBJ2-7|11|NA
TGCAGTGCTAGTAAGAACTACGAGCAGTACTTC
CSASKNYEQYF
>few|TRBV6-1|TRBJ2-5|15|TRBD1
TGTGCCAGCACCGACCGGGACAGGGGGATAGAGACCCAGTACTTC
CASTDRDRGIETQYF
>few|TRBV30|TRBJ2-7|13|NA
TGTGCCTGGAGTGTACTTGTGGGCTTAGAGCAGTACTTC
CAWSVLVGLEQYF
>NA|TRBV2|TRBJ1-2|14|NA
TGTGCCAGCACCCCTGGAGAGGGTGGTTATGGCTACACCTTC
CASTPGEGGYGYTF
>NA|TRBV4-2|TRBJ2-1|18|TRBD1
TGTGCCAGCAGCCAAGATTGGGGACAGGCGAGCTCCTACAATGAGCAGTTCTTC
CASSQDWGQASSYNEQFF
>NA|TRBV20-1|TRBJ2-5|13|NA
TGCAGTGCACCTACAGGGTCCCAAGAGACCCAGTACTTC
CSAPTGSQETQYF
>few|TRBV5-1|TRBJ1-2|15|NA
TGCGCCAGCAGCTCGGACCCAACAGGGCGGTATGGCTACACCTTC
CASSSDPTGRYGYTF
>NA|TRBV5-6|TRBJ2-7|13|NA
TGTGCCAGCAGGGCTGGGAACTCCTACGAGCAGTACTTC
CASRAGNSYEQYF
>NA|TRBV7-2|TRBJ1-1|17|TRBD1
TGTGCCAGCAGCTTGAAGTCGGCAGGGGGCTGGAGCACTGAAGCTTTCTTT
CASSLKSAGGWSTEAFF
>few|TRBV10-3|TRBJ2-1|16|TRBD2
TGTGCCATCAGCCCTTTACTAGCGGGAGAGACCATTGAGCAGTTCTTC
CAISPLLAGETIEQFF
>few|TRBV5-1|TRBJ1-2|14|NA
TGCGCCAGCAGCCCGGACACCACAAACTATGGCTACACCTTC
CASSPDTTNYGYTF
>few|TRBV7-2|TRBJ2-7|14|TRBD1
TGTGCCAGCAGCCTGAAGACAGGGACCTACGAGCAGTACTTC
CASSLKTGTYEQYF
>many|TRBV29-1|TRBJ1-4|12|NA
TGCAGCGTTGCAGGGTTTGGTGAAAAACTGTTTTTT
CSVAGFGEKLFF
>NA|TRBV11-2|TRBJ2-1|14|NA
TGTGCCAGCAGCTTCGTAGCCTATTACAATGAGCAGTTCTTC
CASSFVAYYNEQFF
>NA|TRBV4-2|TRBJ1-5|17|NA
TGTGCCAGCAGCCCCGGGGCGGGCGCCCCTAATAATCAGCCCCAGCATTTT
CASSPGAGAPNNQPQHF
>few|TRBV20-1|TRBJ2-1|12|NA
TGCAGTGCTAGAAGCTTGGCGAATGAGCAGTTCTTC
CSARSLANEQFF
>many|TRBV29-1|TRBJ2-5|13|NA
TGCAGCGTCGTACGGACAGTCCAAGAGACCCAGTACTTC
CSVVRTVQETQYF
>few|TRBV12-3/TRBV12-4|TRBJ2-2|20|NA
TGTGCCAGCAGTTCCATATACAGCCTTCTGCGGCTGACTAACACCGGGGAGCTGTTTTTT
CASSSIYSLLRLTNTGELFF
>NA|TRBV6-6|TRBJ2-7|13|TRBD1
TGTGCCAGCAGTTACTATGACAGGGCCGAGCAGTACTTC
CASSYYDRAEQYF
>NA|TRBV9|TRBJ2-7|15|NA
TGTGCCAGCAGCGTAGAGCTGGATGGGAGATACGAGCAGTACTTC
CASSVELDGRYEQYF
>few|TRBV12-3/TRBV12-4|TRBJ1-6|13|NA
TGTGCCAGCAGTTGGATAGATAATTCACCCCTCCACTTT
CASSWIDNSPLHF
>NA|TRBV29-1|TRBJ1-1|13|NA
TGCAGCGTAACCCCGGGGAAGAACACTGAAGCTTTCTTT
CSVTPGKNTEAFF
>NA|TRBV18|TRBJ2-5|18|TRBD2
TGTGCCAGCTCACTACAGAGGACTAGCGGGAGACCCCAAGAGACCCAGTACTTC
CASSLQRTSGRPQETQYF
>few|TRBV20-1|TRBJ1-5|13|NA
TGCAGTGCTAGCCCGGGACAAAATCAGCCCCAGCATTTT
CSASPGQNQPQHF
>NA|TRBV6-1|TRBJ1-4|14|NA
TGTGCCAGCAGAGAGGGACTGATTAATGAAAAACTGTTTTTT
CASREGLINEKLFF
>few|TRBV30|TRBJ1-2|14|NA
TGTGCCTGGAGGATCGGGGGTCCCAACTATGGCTACACCTTC
CAWRIGGPNYGYTF
>NA|TRBV28|TRBJ1-2|15|TRBD1
TGTGCCAGCAGTCCGATAGATCAGGGGGGCTACGGCTACACCTTC
CASSPIDQGGYGYTF
>few|TRBV28|TRBJ1-1|16|NA
TGTGCCAGCAGTGGACCCTTCACAGGGTCCAACACTGAAGCTTTCTTT
CASSGPFTGSNTEAFF
>few|TRBV20-1|TRBJ2-1|14|NA
TGCAGTGCTAATGGCCTTGCCTCCTACAATGAGCAGTTCTTC
CSANGLASYNEQFF
>NA|TRBV20-1|TRBJ2-2|14|NA
TGCAGTGCTAGTCGTAGGGGGGCAGGCGGGGAGCTGTTTTTT
CSASRRGAGGELFF
>NA|TRBV29-1|TRBJ2-2|14|NA
TGCAGCGTTGGGGGGAGTTGGAACACCGGGGAGCTGTTTTTT
CSVGGSWNTGELFF
>many|TRBV9|TRBJ2-3|13|TRBD2
TGTGCCAGCGGCGGGGGGCCAGGGGATACGCAGTATTTT
CASGGGPGDTQYF
>few|TRBV25-1|TRBJ2-7|14|NA
TGTGCCAGCAGTGGCAACGGGGCCTCCTACGAGCAGTACTTC
CASSGNGASYEQYF